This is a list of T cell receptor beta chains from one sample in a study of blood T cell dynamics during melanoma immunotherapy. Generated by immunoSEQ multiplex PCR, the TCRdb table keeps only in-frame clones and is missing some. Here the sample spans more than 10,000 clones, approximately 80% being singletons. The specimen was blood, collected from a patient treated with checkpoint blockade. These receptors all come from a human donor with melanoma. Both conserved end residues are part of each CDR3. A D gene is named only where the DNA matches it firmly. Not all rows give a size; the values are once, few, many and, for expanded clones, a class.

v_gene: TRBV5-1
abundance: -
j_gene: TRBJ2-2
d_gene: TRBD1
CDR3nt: TGCGCCAGCAGCCCCTGGACAGGGAACACCGGGGAGCTGTTTTTT
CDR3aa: CASSPWTGNTGELFF

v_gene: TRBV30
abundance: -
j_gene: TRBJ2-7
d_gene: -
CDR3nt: TGTGCCTGGAGTGTTGGTCAGGGCCACTACGAGCAGTACTTC
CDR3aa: CAWSVGQGHYEQYF

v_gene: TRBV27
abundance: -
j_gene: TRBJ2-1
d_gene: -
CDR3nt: TGTGCCAGCAGTTTCGGGAGGGGGCAGACCTACAATGAGCAGTTCTTC
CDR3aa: CASSFGRGQTYNEQFF

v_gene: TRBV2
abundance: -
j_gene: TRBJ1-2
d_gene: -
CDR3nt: TGTGCCAGCAGAAGAGCTAACTATGGCTACACCTTC
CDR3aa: CASRRANYGYTF

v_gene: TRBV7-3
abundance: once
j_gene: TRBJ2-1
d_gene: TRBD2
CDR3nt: TGTGCCAGCAGCTTAACGACTAGCGGGGGGGATGAGCAGTTCTTC
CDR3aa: CASSLTTSGGDEQFF

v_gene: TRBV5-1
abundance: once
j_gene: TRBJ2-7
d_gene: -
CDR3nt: TGCGCCAGCAGCTCTCGGTACGAGCAGTACTTC
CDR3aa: CASSSRYEQYF

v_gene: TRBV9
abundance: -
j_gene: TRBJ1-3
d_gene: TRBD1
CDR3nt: TGTGCCAGCAGCGTCGGACAGGGGGCGAGTGGAAACACCATATATTTT
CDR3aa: CASSVGQGASGNTIYF

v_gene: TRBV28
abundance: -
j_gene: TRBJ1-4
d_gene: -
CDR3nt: TGTGCCAGCAGTTTAGGGCCGGGGGAAAAACTGTTTTTT
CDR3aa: CASSLGPGEKLFF

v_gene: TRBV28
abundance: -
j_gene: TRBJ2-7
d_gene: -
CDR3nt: TGTGCCACCACCCTCAGGGTGAACTACGAGCAGTACTTC
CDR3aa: CATTLRVNYEQYF

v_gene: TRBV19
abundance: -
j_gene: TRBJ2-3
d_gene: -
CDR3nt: TGTGCCAGTAGCGGGGAAAGCACAGATACGCAGTATTTT
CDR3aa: CASSGESTDTQYF

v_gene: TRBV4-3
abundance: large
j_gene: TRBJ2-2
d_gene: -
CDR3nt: TGCGCCAGCAGCGAAGTCCCCGGGCCCTCGACCGGGGAGCTGTTTTTT
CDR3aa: CASSEVPGPSTGELFF

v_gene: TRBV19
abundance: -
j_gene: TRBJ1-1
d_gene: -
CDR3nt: TGTGCCAGTAGTACCAAAGCAGGGACTGAAGCTTTCTTT
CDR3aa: CASSTKAGTEAFF

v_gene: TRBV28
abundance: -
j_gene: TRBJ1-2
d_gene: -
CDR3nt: TGTGCCAGCAGGGGATCCTCGGGGGGCTTCTATGGCTACACCTTC
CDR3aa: CASRGSSGGFYGYTF

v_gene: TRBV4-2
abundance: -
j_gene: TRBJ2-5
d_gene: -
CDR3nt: TGTGCCAGCAGCCAAGGGTACCAAGAGACCCAGTACTTC
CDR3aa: CASSQGYQETQYF

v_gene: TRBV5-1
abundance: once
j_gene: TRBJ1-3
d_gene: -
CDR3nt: TGCGCCAGCAGCGGAGAAGGGCGGCTCTCTGGAAACACCATATATTTT
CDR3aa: CASSGEGRLSGNTIYF

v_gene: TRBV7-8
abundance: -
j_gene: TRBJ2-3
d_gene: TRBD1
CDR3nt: TGTGCCAGCAGCCAAAAAACAGGGGGCCCCCGGAATACGCAGTATTTT
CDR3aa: CASSQKTGGPRNTQYF

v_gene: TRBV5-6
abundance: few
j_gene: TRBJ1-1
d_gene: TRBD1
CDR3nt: TGTGCCAGCAGCGCCACGACAGGGGCGAACACTGAAGCTTTCTTT
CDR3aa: CASSATTGANTEAFF

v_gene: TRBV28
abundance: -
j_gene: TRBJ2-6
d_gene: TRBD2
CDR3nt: TGTGCCAGCAGTACCATCCAGAGCGGGGGTACACGAACCAAGACTGGGGCCAACGTCCTGACTTTC
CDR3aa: CASSTIQSGGTRTKTGANVLTF

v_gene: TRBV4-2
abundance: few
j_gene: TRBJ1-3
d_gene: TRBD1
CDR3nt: TGTGCCAGCAGCCAAGAGACAGGGGCCGTCGGGAACACCATATATTTT
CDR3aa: CASSQETGAVGNTIYF

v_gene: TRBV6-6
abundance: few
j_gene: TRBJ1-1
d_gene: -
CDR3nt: TGTGCCAGCAGTTACGCCGAACAAGCTTTCTTT
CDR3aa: CASSYAEQAFF

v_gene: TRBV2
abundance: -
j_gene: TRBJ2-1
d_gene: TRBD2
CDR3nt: TGTGCCAGCGCGACTAGCGGGAGGGCCGACGGTGAGCAGTTCTTC
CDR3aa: CASATSGRADGEQFF

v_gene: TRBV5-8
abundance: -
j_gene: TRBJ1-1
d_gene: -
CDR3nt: TGTGCCAGCAGCTGGCCCTTCAGGGCGAACACTGAAGCTTTCTTT
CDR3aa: CASSWPFRANTEAFF

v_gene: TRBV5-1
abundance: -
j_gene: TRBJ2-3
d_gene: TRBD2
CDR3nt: TGCGCCAGCAGCTTGTCTAGCGGGAGGGGAGATACGCAGTATTTT
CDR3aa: CASSLSSGRGDTQYF

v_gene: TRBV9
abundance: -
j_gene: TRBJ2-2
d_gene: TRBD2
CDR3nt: TGTGCCAGCAGCGTAGGGGCGGGAGGGAACACCGGGGAGCTGTTTTTT
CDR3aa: CASSVGAGGNTGELFF

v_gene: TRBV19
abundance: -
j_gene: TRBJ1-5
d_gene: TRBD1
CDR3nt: TGTGCCAGTAGGGCGACAGGGGGAATCAATCAGCCCCAGCATTTT
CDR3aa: CASRATGGINQPQHF

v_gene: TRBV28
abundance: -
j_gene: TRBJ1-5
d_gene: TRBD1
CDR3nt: TGTGCCAGCAGTTTGCAGGGGGCCGGCAATCAGCCCCAGCATTTT
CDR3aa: CASSLQGAGNQPQHF

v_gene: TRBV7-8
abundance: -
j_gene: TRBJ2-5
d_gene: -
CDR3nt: TGTGCCAGCAGCCATCCCGGGGCCCTTGAAGAGACCCAGTACTTC
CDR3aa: CASSHPGALEETQYF

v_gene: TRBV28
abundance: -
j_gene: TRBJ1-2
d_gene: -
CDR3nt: TGTGCCAGCAGTTTAGAGGGGAGGGGTAACTATGGCTACACCTTC
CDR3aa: CASSLEGRGNYGYTF

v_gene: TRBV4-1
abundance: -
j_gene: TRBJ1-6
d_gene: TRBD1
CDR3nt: TGCGCCAGCAGCCTCGACAGGGTAGGATCACCCCTCCACTTT
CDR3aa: CASSLDRVGSPLHF

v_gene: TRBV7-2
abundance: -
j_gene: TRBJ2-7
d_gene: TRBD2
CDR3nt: TGTGCCAGCAGTCGGACTAGCGGGATTTACGAGCAGTACTTC
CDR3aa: CASSRTSGIYEQYF

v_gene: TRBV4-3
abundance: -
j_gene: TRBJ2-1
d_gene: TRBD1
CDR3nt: TGCGCCAGCAGCCAAGCGACAGGGATTGGTGATGAGCAGTTCTTC
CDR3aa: CASSQATGIGDEQFF

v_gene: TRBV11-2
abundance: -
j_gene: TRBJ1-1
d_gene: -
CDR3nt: TGTGCCAGCAGCTTAGCTGGGGCAGCTAACACTGAAGCTTTCTTT
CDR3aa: CASSLAGAANTEAFF

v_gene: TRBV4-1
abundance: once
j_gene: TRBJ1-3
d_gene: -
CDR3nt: TGCGCCAGCAGCCAAGATCAGGACAGTTATACTCCCGGAAACACCATATATTTT
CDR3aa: CASSQDQDSYTPGNTIYF

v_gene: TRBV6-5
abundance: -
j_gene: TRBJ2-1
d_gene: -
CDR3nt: TGTGCCAGCAGTTCCCTTAATGAGCAGTTCTTC
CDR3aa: CASSSLNEQFF

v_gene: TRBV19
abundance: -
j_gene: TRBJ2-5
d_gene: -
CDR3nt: TGTGCCAGTAGTAATACCGGGAACAGGGCCCTTATGTCCCAGTACTTC
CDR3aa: CASSNTGNRALMSQYF

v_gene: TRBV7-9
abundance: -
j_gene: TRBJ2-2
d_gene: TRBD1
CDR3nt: TGTGCCAGCAGTCCCGAGACAGGGGTTACCGGGGAGCTGTTTTTT
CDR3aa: CASSPETGVTGELFF

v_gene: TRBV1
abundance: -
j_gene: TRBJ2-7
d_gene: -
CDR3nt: TGCACCAGCAGCCAAGATCCCCCACGGGCTTCCTACGAGCAGTACTTC
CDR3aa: CTSSQDPPRASYEQYF

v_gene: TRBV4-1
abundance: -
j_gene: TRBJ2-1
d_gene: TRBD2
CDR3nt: TGCGCCAGCAGCAGTGGACTAGCGGGAGCTAGCTCCTACAATGAGCAGTTCTTC
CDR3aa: CASSSGLAGASSYNEQFF

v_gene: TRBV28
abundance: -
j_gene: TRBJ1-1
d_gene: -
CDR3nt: TGTGCCAGCAGTCCCGGTGGGGGAGTAGGGAACACTGAAGCTTTCTTT
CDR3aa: CASSPGGGVGNTEAFF

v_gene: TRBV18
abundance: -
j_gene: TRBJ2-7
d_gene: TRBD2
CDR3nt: TGTGCCAGCTCACCATACGGACTAGCGGACTACGAGCAGTACTTC
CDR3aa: CASSPYGLADYEQYF

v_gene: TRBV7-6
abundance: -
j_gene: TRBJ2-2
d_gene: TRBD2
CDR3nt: TGTGCCAGCAGCCCCGATACTAGCGGGAACACCGGGGAGCTGTTTTTT
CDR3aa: CASSPDTSGNTGELFF

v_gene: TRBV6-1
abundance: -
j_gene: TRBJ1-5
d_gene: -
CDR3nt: TGTGCCAGCCGTAGGGGCAATCAGCCCCAGCATTTT
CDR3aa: CASRRGNQPQHF

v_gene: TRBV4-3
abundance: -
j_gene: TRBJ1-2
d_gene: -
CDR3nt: TGCGCCAGCAGCCCGGCTGGGGGGGCGTACTATGGCTACACCTTC
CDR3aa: CASSPAGGAYYGYTF

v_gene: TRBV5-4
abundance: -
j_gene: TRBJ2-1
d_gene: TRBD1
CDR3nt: TGTGCCAGCAGCTGGACAGGACGCAATGAGCAGTTCTTC
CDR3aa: CASSWTGRNEQFF

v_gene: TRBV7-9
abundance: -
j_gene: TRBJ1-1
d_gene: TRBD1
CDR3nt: TGTGCCAGCAGCTTATTGGGACAGGGGATGAACACTGAAGCTTTCTTT
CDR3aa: CASSLLGQGMNTEAFF

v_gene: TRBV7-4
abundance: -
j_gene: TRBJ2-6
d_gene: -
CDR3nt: TGTGCCAGCAGCGATTGCCGTTGCTCACAAAGTCGGGCCAACGTCCTGACTTTC
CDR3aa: CASSDCRCSQSRANVLTF

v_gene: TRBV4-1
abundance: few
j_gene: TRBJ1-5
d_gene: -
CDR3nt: TGCGCCAGCGCTCTTTCAGGCCAGGGAGCCGATCAGCCCCAGCATTTT
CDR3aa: CASALSGQGADQPQHF

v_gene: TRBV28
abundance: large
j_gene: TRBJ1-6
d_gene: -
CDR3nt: TGTGCCATTTTAGATTTGTCTAGCTCCTATAATTCACCCCTCCACTTT
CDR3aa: CAILDLSSSYNSPLHF

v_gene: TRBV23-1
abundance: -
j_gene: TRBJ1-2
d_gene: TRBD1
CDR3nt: TGCGCCAGCAGTCAACGCAGGGGGGTCGGCAATGGCTACACCTTC
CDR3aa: CASSQRRGVGNGYTF